This T cell receptor (beta chain) is from a study of Tregs in tolerant kidney transplant recipients. The V end lost 6 bases, the J end lost 8 bases, and 9 bases lay between the germline ends. The germline gives CDR1 WNHNN, CDR2 SYGVQD (reference sequence). The CDR3 loop spans 11 amino acids. Profiled with immunoSEQ multiplex PCR; TCRdb holds only in-frame clones, not every one. The data show tens of thousands of clones, 70% to 90% seen once. The material sequenced was CD4+ T cells from blood, taken before the transplant. The source of this sequence is a human donor who received a combined kidney and bone marrow transplant. This chain uses TRBV10-1 with TRBJ2-3; a possible D gene is TRBD1 (6 bases). CDR3 DNA sequence: TGCGCCAGCAGGGGGGCTCTTACGCAGTATTTT. Its translation is CASRGALTQYF.